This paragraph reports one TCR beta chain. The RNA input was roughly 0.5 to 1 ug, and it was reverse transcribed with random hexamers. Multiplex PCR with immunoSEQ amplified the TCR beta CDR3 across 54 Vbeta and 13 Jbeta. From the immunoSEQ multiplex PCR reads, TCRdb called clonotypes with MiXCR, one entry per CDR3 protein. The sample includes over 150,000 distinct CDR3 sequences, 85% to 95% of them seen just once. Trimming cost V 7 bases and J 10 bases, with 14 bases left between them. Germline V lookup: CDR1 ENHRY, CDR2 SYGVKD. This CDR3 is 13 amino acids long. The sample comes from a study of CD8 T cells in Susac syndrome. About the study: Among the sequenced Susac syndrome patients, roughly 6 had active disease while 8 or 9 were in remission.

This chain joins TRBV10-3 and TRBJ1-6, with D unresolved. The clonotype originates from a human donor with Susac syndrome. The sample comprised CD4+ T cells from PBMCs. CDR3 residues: CAINPGKESPLHF. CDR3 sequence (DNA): TGTGCCATCAACCCGGGCAAGGAATCACCCCTCCACTTT.